The 3 T cell receptor beta chains below were found in one sample sequenced in a study of T-cell memory formation after mild COVID-19. TCRdb ran MiXCR on the 5' RACE reads and lists one entry per CDR3 protein. This sample has more than 450,000 distinct CDR3 sequences, with roughly 18% found just once. The sample consisted of PBMCs or a T cell subset sorted from them (not recorded which). The origin of the receptors is an adult woman who had mild COVID-19 (a few samples of this study predate the infection). Cell type and time point are not known.

This clonotype came up a few times. The chain uses TRBV12-3 or TRBV12-4 and TRBJ1-2; 10 positions match TRBD1. There are 13 residues in the CDR3. Trimming removed 6 bases from V and 4 bases from J; junction bases left unmatched: 2. In nucleotides, the CDR3 is TGTGCCAGCAGGGGACAGGGGCCCTATGGCTACACCTTC. Encoded protein: CASRGQGPYGYTF.

This clonotype turned up a few times. This chain connects TRBV12-3 or TRBV12-4 to TRBJ2-7, with a tentative D call TRBD2 (6 bases). The length of the CDR3 is 14 residues. Deletions cut 7 bases from V and 6 bases from J, with 19 bases between. CDR3 sequence: CASTPVKGGVEQYF. CDR3 nucleotide sequence: TGTGCCAGCACCCCGGTGAAGGGAGGAGTCGAGCAGTACTTC.

This clonotype showed up just a few times. The J gene is TRBJ2-7, the V gene TRBV27; D may correspond to TRBD1 or TRBD2 (5 bases each). The CDR3 is 15 amino acids. Germline CDR1 MNHEY, CDR2 SMNVEV (reference sequence). Trimming stripped 6 bases from V and 3 bases from J, with 18 bases between. The CDR3 sequence: CASRPRDGVGYEQYF. In DNA, the CDR3 is TGTGCCAGCAGACCCCGGGACGGCGTAGGCTACGAGCAGTACTTC.